This T cell receptor (beta chain) was obtained from a study of CD8 T cells in Susac syndrome. Findings and limits, study-wide: Clonal expansion was not observed in the Susac syndrome CD4+ T cell repertoires.

An amount of RNA that ranged from roughly 0.45 to 1 ug was reverse transcribed with random hexamers. In TCRdb, the immunoSEQ multiplex PCR reads were re-called with MiXCR into one record per CDR3 protein. The sample holds about 190,000 distinct CDR3 sequences, 75% to 95% seen once. CDR3 length equals 14 residues. CDR1 MNHEY and CDR2 SVGAGI come from the germline V gene. V was cut by 2 bases and J by 3 bases, with 11 bases left in between. As to this clonotype: Antigen specificity is unknown.

The receptor was isolated from a human donor with Susac syndrome. The sequencing input was CD4+ T cells from PBMCs. The rearrangement links TRBV6-5 to TRBJ2-7; D assignment may be TRBD1 or TRBD2 (5 bases each). CDR3 nucleotide sequence: TGTGCCAGCAGTTACACGGGACGGGACTACGAGCAGTACTTC. Translation: CASSYTGRDYEQYF.